This TCR beta chain derives from a study of cytomegalovirus exposure and HLA in healthy donors. Study as a whole: It was reported in a later analysis that the 100 to 150 validation repertoires used the same platform as the 500 to 700 first-cohort repertoires.

Study-level findings and limits: There were three CMV-associated chains whose specificity for CMV antigens was confirmed in vitro. Published work reported that the classifier diagnosed cytomegalovirus status with high specificity and sensitivity.

This clone was counted a single time. Its cognate antigen is unknown. Here immunoSEQ multiplex PCR was the method, and the copy in TCRdb shows in-frame clones only, minus some. The sample shows 150,000 to 170,000 clones, about 82% of them seen only once. V gave up 5 bases and J gave up 2 bases; unmatched junction bases: 11. Per the germline V gene, CDR1 is MNHEY and CDR2 is SMNVEV (reference sequence). The CDR3 totals 17 residues. The approximately 120-subject validation cohort, separate from the approximately 640-subject first cohort, included the donors. The chain carries TRBV27 and TRBJ1-5; 8 bases match TRBD1. The specimen was PBMCs. The source is a human donor in good health. The CDR3 region is CASSPRTGFSGNQPQHF. DNA of the CDR3: TGTGCCAGCAGTCCCAGGACAGGGTTCAGTGGCAATCAGCCCCAGCATTTT.